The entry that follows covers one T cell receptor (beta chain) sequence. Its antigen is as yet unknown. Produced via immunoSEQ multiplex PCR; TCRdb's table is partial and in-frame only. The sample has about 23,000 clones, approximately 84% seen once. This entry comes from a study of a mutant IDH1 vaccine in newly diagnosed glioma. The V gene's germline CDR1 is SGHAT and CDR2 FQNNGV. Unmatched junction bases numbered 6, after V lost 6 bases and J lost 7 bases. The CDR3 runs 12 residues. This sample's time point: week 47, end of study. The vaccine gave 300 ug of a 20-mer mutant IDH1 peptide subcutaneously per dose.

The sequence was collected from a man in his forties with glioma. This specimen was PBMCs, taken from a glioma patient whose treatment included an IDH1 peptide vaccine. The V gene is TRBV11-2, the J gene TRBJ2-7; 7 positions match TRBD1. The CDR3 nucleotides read TGTGCCAGCAGTCCAGGGGGTTTTGAGCAGTACTTC. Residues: CASSPGGFEQYF.